Below, one T cell receptor beta chain is given with its context. Its cognate antigen is unknown. This sample is drawn from a study of vaccination effects on CD4 cells after COVID-19. Study-level findings and limits: At late timepoints after vaccination, vaccine- and infection-induced clones shrank markedly.

Produced via immunoSEQ multiplex PCR; TCRdb's table is partial and in-frame only. The data contain tens of thousands of clones, around four fifths of them singletons. Within the ViraFEST assay, antigen-specific CD4+ T cells underwent expansion with viral peptide pools prior to sequencing. When around nine days of culture had elapsed, CD4+ T cells were isolated. The junction had 12 bases not matched to a gene; V was cut back by 3 bases and J by 0 bases. Germline V lookup: CDR1 MNHEY, CDR2 SVGEGT. This CDR3 has 19 residues. The sequencing here drew on CD4+ T cells from PBMCs cultured with HCoV-229E spike peptides, taken before COVID-19 vaccination. This clonotype was obtained from a human donor who received a COVID-19 vaccine. The chain uses TRBV6-2 or TRBV6-3 and TRBJ1-5; 9 nucleotides line up with TRBD1. CDR3: CASSYSPGQGSYSNQPQHF. The CDR3, as DNA: TGTGCCAGCAGTTATTCGCCGGGACAGGGTTCCTATAGCAATCAGCCCCAGCATTTT.